This T cell receptor beta chain was sequenced during a study of vaccination and CD4 T cells after COVID-19. Comments on this clonotype: Its antigen is undetermined.

This CDR3 is 12 amino acids long. The germline gives CDR1 DFQATT, CDR2 SNEGSKA (reference sequence). Losses at the gene ends were 4 bases for V and 5 bases for J; bases not matched to a gene: 1. At the Johns Hopkins FTIC core, DNA taken from cultured CD4+ T cells was sequenced by way of the Oncomine TCR Beta short-read assay. TCRdb fed the PCR reads into MiXCR, producing one record per CDR3 protein. This sample has more than 6,500 distinct CDR3 sequences, with over 30% found just once. The treatment here: approximately nine-day PBMC culture with coronavirus spike peptide pools or control peptides (ViraFEST assay). Those CD4+ T cells from the unexposed donor predate the COVID-19 pandemic (2011-2018).

The sequencing sample was made of CD4+ T cells from blood, cultured in vitro. This chain links TRBV20-1 with TRBJ2-2, with 7 bases that match TRBD1. This TCR derives from a human donor in good health. As DNA, the CDR3 is TGCAGTGCTATACAGGGGACCGGGGAGCTGTTTTTT. This codes for CSAIQGTGELFF.